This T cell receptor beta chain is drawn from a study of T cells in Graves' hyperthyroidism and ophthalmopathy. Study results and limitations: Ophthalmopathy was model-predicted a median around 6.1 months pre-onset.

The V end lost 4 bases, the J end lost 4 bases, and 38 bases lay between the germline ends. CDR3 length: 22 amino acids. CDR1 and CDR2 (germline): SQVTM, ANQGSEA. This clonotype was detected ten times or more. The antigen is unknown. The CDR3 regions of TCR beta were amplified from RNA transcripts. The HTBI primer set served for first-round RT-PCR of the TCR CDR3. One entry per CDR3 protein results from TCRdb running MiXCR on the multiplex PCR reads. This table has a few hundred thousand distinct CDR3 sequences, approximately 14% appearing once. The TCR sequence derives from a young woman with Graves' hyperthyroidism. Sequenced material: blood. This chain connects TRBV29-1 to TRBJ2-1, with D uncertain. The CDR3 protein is CSVVSETMGLTSRRGLYNEQFF. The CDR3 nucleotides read TGCAGCGTTGTGTCGGAGACAATGGGCCTGACAAGTCGGCGAGGTCTTTACAATGAGCAGTTCTTC.